This T cell receptor beta chain emerged from a study of cytomegalovirus exposure and HLA in healthy donors. Study-level results: A later analysis found most CMV-associated TCR beta chains apparently HLA-restricted. The classifier reportedly diagnosed cytomegalovirus status with high sensitivity and specificity. Roughly uniform sequencing depth across donors was assumed, possibly incorrectly.

A word on this clone: Antigen specificity is unknown.

This PCR relied on a set of 60 Vbeta primers and 13 Jbeta primers. The protocol was immunoSEQ multiplex PCR, while the TCRdb copy is restricted to in-frame clones and leaves out a portion. The top ten hold less than 4% of the sample, which has approximately 280,000 clones, 80% to 90% seen once. Looked up from germline, CDR1 is LNHDA and CDR2 is SQIVND (reference sequence). V lost 1 base and J lost 1; bases outside the gene matches: 10. This CDR3 is built from 17 residues. Each donor was nominally healthy when sampled (though unrecorded immune exposures were likely). The sequence was collected from a man aged 40-50 years in good health and CMV-seropositive. The genes are TRBV19 and TRBJ2-7, with 7 bases fitting TRBD1. Sequencing was performed on PBMCs. This CDR3 reads CASSIAIGQASSYEQYF. Written as DNA, the CDR3 is TGTGCCAGTAGTATAGCGATAGGACAGGCCTCGTCCTACGAGCAGTACTTC.